These T cell receptor beta chains were read from a single sample in a study of blood T cell repertoires in COVID-19. Sequencing was performed with immunoSEQ multiplex PCR; in TCRdb, only in-frame clones are kept and a portion is missing. Among around 200,000 clones listed, 88% were seen once. Specimen: peripheral blood. The source of these receptors is a man aged 18 to 30 with active or convalescent COVID-19. CDR3s include the opening cysteine and the closing phenylalanine or tryptophan. D genes are given only for firm matches. Expanded clones are given a class, and other clones once, few, many or no size at all.

j_gene: TRBJ1-2
d_gene: NA
v_gene: TRBV5-6
abundance: NA
CDR3aa: CASSLLLGAPRYGYTF
CDR3nt: TGTGCCAGCAGCTTGTTGTTGGGGGCGCCCCGGTATGGCTACACCTTC

j_gene: TRBJ1-1
d_gene: NA
v_gene: TRBV19
abundance: NA
CDR3aa: CASSIVGQLNTEAFF
CDR3nt: TGTGCCAGTAGTATCGTAGGACAGTTGAACACTGAAGCTTTCTTT

j_gene: TRBJ1-2
d_gene: NA
v_gene: TRBV6-4
abundance: NA
CDR3aa: CASSKTGSYGYTF
CDR3nt: TGTGCCAGCAGTAAGACAGGTAGCTATGGCTACACCTTC

j_gene: TRBJ1-1
d_gene: NA
v_gene: TRBV3-1/TRBV3-2
abundance: many
CDR3aa: CASSHVLRSTEAFF
CDR3nt: TGTGCCAGCAGCCATGTACTTCGGAGCACTGAAGCTTTCTTT

j_gene: TRBJ1-2
d_gene: TRBD1
v_gene: TRBV6-2/TRBV6-3
abundance: NA
CDR3aa: CASSPGRGRYGYTF
CDR3nt: TGTGCCAGCAGCCCGGGCAGGGGGCGGTATGGCTACACCTTC

j_gene: TRBJ1-5
d_gene: NA
v_gene: TRBV10-2
abundance: NA
CDR3aa: CASRGPRNQPQHF
CDR3nt: TGCGCCAGCAGGGGGCCTCGAAATCAGCCCCAGCATTTT

j_gene: TRBJ1-2
d_gene: NA
v_gene: TRBV27
abundance: NA
CDR3aa: CASRGQHYGYTF
CDR3nt: TGTGCCAGCAGAGGACAGCACTATGGCTACACCTTC

j_gene: TRBJ1-2
d_gene: TRBD1
v_gene: TRBV3-1/TRBV3-2
abundance: NA
CDR3aa: CASSQGDRGQGYTF
CDR3nt: TGTGCCAGCAGCCAAGGAGACAGGGGGCAGGGCTACACCTTC

j_gene: TRBJ2-4
d_gene: NA
v_gene: TRBV27
abundance: NA
CDR3aa: CASSRETNPQGAKNIQYF
CDR3nt: TGTGCCAGCAGCCGAGAGACGAATCCCCAGGGAGCCAAAAACATTCAGTACTTC

j_gene: TRBJ2-2
d_gene: TRBD2
v_gene: TRBV18
abundance: NA
CDR3aa: CASSPGLAGGTGELFF
CDR3nt: TGTGCCAGCTCACCGGGACTAGCGGGAGGAACCGGGGAGCTGTTTTTT

j_gene: TRBJ2-1
d_gene: NA
v_gene: TRBV24-1
abundance: NA
CDR3aa: CATSDFRDNEQFF
CDR3nt: TGTGCCACCAGTGATTTTCGCGACAATGAGCAGTTCTTC

j_gene: TRBJ1-6
d_gene: NA
v_gene: TRBV7-8
abundance: few
CDR3aa: CASSFQGNSPLHF
CDR3nt: TGTGCCAGCAGCTTCCAGGGTAATTCACCCCTCCACTTT

j_gene: TRBJ2-3
d_gene: NA
v_gene: TRBV6-1
abundance: NA
CDR3aa: CASSEDGTSTDTQYF
CDR3nt: TGTGCCAGCAGTGAAGACGGGACTAGCACAGATACGCAGTATTTT

j_gene: TRBJ2-7
d_gene: TRBD1
v_gene: TRBV5-4
abundance: NA
CDR3aa: CASSYYRDRAYEQYF
CDR3nt: TGTGCCAGCAGCTACTACCGGGACAGGGCCTACGAGCAGTACTTC

j_gene: TRBJ1-6
d_gene: NA
v_gene: TRBV2
abundance: NA
CDR3aa: CASSEDTGISPLHF
CDR3nt: TGTGCCAGCAGTGAAGACACAGGGATTTCACCCCTCCACTTT

j_gene: TRBJ1-1
d_gene: TRBD1
v_gene: TRBV28
abundance: NA
CDR3aa: CASSSPRTGEAFF
CDR3nt: TGTGCCAGCAGTTCGCCCAGGACAGGTGAAGCTTTCTTT

j_gene: TRBJ2-7
d_gene: NA
v_gene: TRBV28
abundance: once
CDR3aa: CASSLSGIAYEQYF
CDR3nt: TGTGCCAGCAGTTTGTCAGGGATAGCCTACGAGCAGTACTTC

j_gene: TRBJ2-2
d_gene: NA
v_gene: TRBV3-1/TRBV3-2
abundance: NA
CDR3aa: CASSQDIDTGELFF
CDR3nt: TGTGCCAGCAGCCAAGATATTGACACCGGGGAGCTGTTTTTT

j_gene: TRBJ2-1
d_gene: NA
v_gene: TRBV6-6
abundance: NA
CDR3aa: CASSRTVDEQFF
CDR3nt: TGTGCCAGCAGCCGTACAGTCGATGAGCAGTTCTTC

j_gene: TRBJ2-5
d_gene: NA
v_gene: TRBV7-9
abundance: NA
CDR3aa: CASSLAGVETQYF
CDR3nt: TGTGCCAGCAGCTTAGCAGGGGTGGAGACCCAGTACTTC

j_gene: TRBJ1-2
d_gene: TRBD1
v_gene: TRBV5-1
abundance: once
CDR3aa: CASSLTQGAKGYTF
CDR3nt: TGCGCCAGCAGCTTGACACAGGGGGCAAAAGGCTACACCTTC

j_gene: TRBJ1-1
d_gene: NA
v_gene: TRBV6-6
abundance: NA
CDR3aa: CASSARDLINTEAFF
CDR3nt: TGTGCCAGCAGTGCGCGGGATCTCATAAACACTGAAGCTTTCTTT

j_gene: TRBJ2-7
d_gene: NA
v_gene: TRBV7-3
abundance: NA
CDR3aa: CASSLTGPGDEQYF
CDR3nt: TGTGCCAGCAGCTTAACGGGTCCCGGGGACGAGCAGTACTTC

j_gene: TRBJ1-5
d_gene: NA
v_gene: TRBV6-2/TRBV6-3
abundance: once
CDR3aa: CASSNGLNQPQHF
CDR3nt: TGTGCCAGCAGTAACGGTCTGAATCAGCCCCAGCATTTT

j_gene: TRBJ2-2
d_gene: TRBD1
v_gene: TRBV10-3
abundance: NA
CDR3aa: CAISGTGGGGGELFF
CDR3nt: TGTGCCATCTCCGGGACAGGGGGCGGTGGCGGGGAGCTGTTTTTT

j_gene: TRBJ1-4
d_gene: NA
v_gene: TRBV6-5
abundance: few
CDR3aa: CASSRTYRAKLFF
CDR3nt: TGTGCCAGCAGTAGAACTTACAGGGCGAAACTGTTTTTT

j_gene: TRBJ2-3
d_gene: NA
v_gene: TRBV9
abundance: few
CDR3aa: CASSAQPRGTDTQYF
CDR3nt: TGTGCCAGCAGCGCCCAGCCCCGGGGTACAGATACGCAGTATTTT

j_gene: TRBJ1-4
d_gene: NA
v_gene: TRBV10-2
abundance: NA
CDR3aa: CASSEFSGRPDLRCLSGEKLFF
CDR3nt: TGCGCCAGCAGTGAGTTTTCAGGTAGGCCTGACCTTCGGTGCCTTAGCGGTGAAAAACTGTTTTTT

j_gene: TRBJ1-2
d_gene: TRBD1
v_gene: TRBV6-1
abundance: NA
CDR3aa: CASSEGDRGYYGYTF
CDR3nt: TGTGCCAGCAGTGAAGGGGACAGAGGCTACTATGGCTACACCTTC

j_gene: TRBJ1-2
d_gene: NA
v_gene: TRBV6-5
abundance: NA
CDR3aa: CASSGYSGYGYTF
CDR3nt: TGTGCCAGCAGCGGCTACTCGGGGTATGGCTACACCTTC

j_gene: TRBJ1-6
d_gene: NA
v_gene: TRBV30
abundance: NA
CDR3aa: CAWDGGFNSPLHF
CDR3nt: TGTGCCTGGGACGGGGGATTTAATTCACCCCTCCACTTT

j_gene: TRBJ1-6
d_gene: TRBD1
v_gene: TRBV27
abundance: once
CDR3aa: CASSSSNGQGGSPLHF
CDR3nt: TGTGCCAGCAGTTCCTCGAACGGACAGGGAGGATCACCCCTCCACTTT

j_gene: TRBJ2-2
d_gene: TRBD2
v_gene: TRBV9
abundance: NA
CDR3aa: CASSEEIAGIPTGELFF
CDR3nt: TGTGCCAGCAGCGAAGAAATAGCGGGGATCCCGACCGGGGAGCTGTTTTTT

j_gene: TRBJ2-2
d_gene: NA
v_gene: TRBV7-3
abundance: NA
CDR3aa: CASSSLASGELFF
CDR3nt: TGTGCCAGCAGCTCTCTAGCATCCGGGGAGCTGTTTTTT

j_gene: TRBJ2-1
d_gene: TRBD2
v_gene: TRBV15
abundance: NA
CDR3aa: CATSRTGGAMNNEQFF
CDR3nt: TGTGCCACCTCTCGGACGGGGGGGGCGATGAACAATGAGCAGTTCTTC

j_gene: TRBJ2-5
d_gene: TRBD1
v_gene: TRBV3-1/TRBV3-2
abundance: NA
CDR3aa: CASSLRDSQETQYF
CDR3nt: TGTGCCAGCAGCCTCCGGGACAGCCAAGAGACCCAGTACTTC

j_gene: TRBJ2-7
d_gene: TRBD2
v_gene: TRBV5-4
abundance: once
CDR3aa: CASSQTGGAKEYF
CDR3nt: TGTGCCAGCAGCCAAACCGGGGGGGCTAAGGAGTACTTC

j_gene: TRBJ2-7
d_gene: TRBD2
v_gene: TRBV13
abundance: NA
CDR3aa: CASSLGLAGYEQYF
CDR3nt: TGTGCCAGCAGCTTAGGACTAGCGGGTTACGAGCAGTACTTC

j_gene: TRBJ1-2
d_gene: NA
v_gene: TRBV7-2
abundance: NA
CDR3aa: CASSEPTGFRHYTF
CDR3nt: TGTGCCAGCAGCGAACCGACAGGTTTCAGGCATTACACCTTC

j_gene: TRBJ1-4
d_gene: TRBD1
v_gene: TRBV7-2
abundance: few
CDR3aa: CASSSSRDRGLNEKLFF
CDR3nt: TGTGCCAGCAGCTCGTCCCGGGACAGGGGACTCAATGAAAAACTGTTTTTT

j_gene: TRBJ1-1
d_gene: TRBD1
v_gene: TRBV6-5
abundance: NA
CDR3aa: CASSTRTGGMAEAFF
CDR3nt: TGTGCCAGCAGTACGCGGACAGGGGGAATGGCTGAAGCTTTCTTT

j_gene: TRBJ2-5
d_gene: NA
v_gene: TRBV6-5
abundance: once
CDR3aa: CASKYGGAQYF
CDR3nt: TGTGCCAGCAAATACGGAGGAGCCCAGTACTTC